This T cell receptor (beta chain) was identified during a study of blood T cell repertoires in COVID-19. Across the study: From T cells, B-cell-depleted T cells, or PBMCs came the material, which was cDNA or gDNA.

The CDR3 sequence is 15 residues long. Germline assignment: CDR1 SGHRS and CDR2 YFSETQ. After removal of 0 bases from V and 4 bases from J, the junction contained 6 bases not matched to a gene. This table comes from immunoSEQ multiplex PCR, and its TCRdb copy is limited to in-frame clones, with some not included. The table has around 140,000 clones, around 86% seen once; the top ten hold less than 5.5%. The V gene is TRBV5-1, the J gene TRBJ1-1, with 7 bases lining up with TRBD1. This TCR derives from a man aged 50 to 60 who had recovered from COVID-19. The sample consisted of PBMCs or T cells enriched from blood (not recorded which). In nucleotides, the CDR3 is TGCGCCAGCAGCTTGGCCACAGCAGGGGGCACTGAAGCTTTCTTT. It yields the protein CASSLATAGGTEAFF.